The table lists the clone carrying this T cell receptor beta chain with a count of one. The sample comes from a study of blood T cell repertoires in COVID-19. Study-level information: Sources were T cells, B-cell-depleted T cells, or PBMCs; the material itself was cDNA or gDNA.

CDR1 is KGHSH and CDR2 is LQKENI in the germline V gene. V lost 0 bases and J lost 7, with 13 bases in between. This CDR3 is 16 amino acids long. In the original analysis: Reference gene primer amplification in the assay estimated nucleated cell counts. TCRdb's table, derived via immunoSEQ multiplex PCR, lists solely in-frame clones and lacks some. V and J calls and clone size are given by that table; D and trimming were obtained from the DNA. This table has around 60,000 clones, roughly 86% appearing once. The sequence was collected from a man aged 45-65 years with active COVID-19. Sample: peripheral blood. V gene TRBV18 combines with J gene TRBJ1-6; TRBD1 is a possible D gene (5 bases). The CDR3 sequence: CASSPPWATDNSPLHF. CDR3 bases: TGTGCCAGCTCACCACCGTGGGCGACAGACAATTCACCCCTCCACTTT. The entire variable domain, with the rest obtained from reference TRBV18 and TRBJ1-6, is as follows: NAGVMQNPRHLVRRRGQEARLRCSPMKGHSHVYWYRQLPEEGLKFMVYLQKENIIDESGMPKERFSAEFPKEGPSILRIQQVVRGDSAAYFCASSPPWATDNSPLHFGNGTRLTVT.